These T cell receptor beta chains were read from a single sample in a study of T cell changes during pregnancy in multiple sclerosis. Sequenced by immunoSEQ multiplex PCR; TCRdb stores in-frame clones only, minus some. The profile shows 20,000 to 25,000 clones, 85% to 90% of them singletons. The sequencing used CD8+ T cells from peripheral blood mononuclear cells, collected in the second trimester of pregnancy. The receptor source for this set is a female donor in good health, enrolled as a control in a pregnancy study. CDR3s include the opening cysteine and the closing phenylalanine or tryptophan. A D gene is named only where the DNA matches it firmly. Only some rows state a clone size, as once, few, many or a class for expanded clones.

j_call clone_size d_call v_call cdr3_nt cdr3_aa
TRBJ2-3 . . TRBV6-6 TGTGCCAGCGAGAGGACTTATGACTCCACAGATACGCAGTATTTT CASERTYDSTDTQYF
TRBJ2-1 . . TRBV27 TGTGCCAGCAGTTCCTCGACCCTCGGGAATGAGCAGTTCTTC CASSSSTLGNEQFF
TRBJ1-4 . TRBD1 TRBV11-2 TGTGCCAGCAGCTTAGGGACAGGGGACCTTGAAAAACTGTTTTTT CASSLGTGDLEKLFF
TRBJ1-2 few . TRBV6-1 TGTGCCAGCAGTGAGATGGCAGGCGCTAACTATGGCTACACCTTC CASSEMAGANYGYTF
TRBJ1-5 . . TRBV6-1 TGTGCCAGCATCGATGCAGGCTCAAGCAAGCCCCAGCATTTT CASIDAGSSKPQHF
TRBJ2-2 . TRBD1 TRBV6-6 TGTGCCAGCAGCCGAGGGGGGACAGGGGGGGCCGGGGAGCTGTTTTTT CASSRGGTGGAGELFF
TRBJ2-7 . . TRBV19 TGTGCCAGTAGGGGACACACCTACGAGCAGTACTTC CASRGHTYEQYF
TRBJ1-5 few . TRBV19 TGTGCCAGTAGTCCTCGTTTGTTATTGGAGGGTAGCAATCAGCCCCAGCATTTT CASSPRLLLEGSNQPQHF
TRBJ2-4 . . TRBV5-1 TGCGCCAGCAGCCCCGACACAGGGAGGGGAAACATTCAGTACTTC CASSPDTGRGNIQYF
TRBJ2-1 . TRBD1 TRBV7-9 TGTGCCAGCAGCTTCAGGCAGGGGGAATACAATGAGCAGTTCTTC CASSFRQGEYNEQFF
TRBJ1-6 . . TRBV27 TGTGCCAGCAGTCCAGGGGTTTCACCCCTCCACTTT CASSPGVSPLHF
TRBJ1-3 . . TRBV4-3 TGCGCCAGCAGCCAAGGAACTAGCTCTGGAAACACCATATATTTT CASSQGTSSGNTIYF